Listed below are T cell receptor beta chains from one sample, sequenced in a study of T cell changes during pregnancy in multiple sclerosis. Method: immunoSEQ multiplex PCR; TCRdb's copy keeps in-frame clones and lacks some. Here the sample spans 38,000 or so clones, approximately 89% being singletons. Sequencing was performed on CD4+ T cells from peripheral blood mononuclear cells, taken in the second trimester of pregnancy. These receptor sequences come from a female donor in good health, enrolled as a control in a pregnancy study. CDR3s include the opening cysteine and the closing phenylalanine or tryptophan. The D gene is left open where the match is weak. Clone size is stated in some rows and not others, as once, few, many or a class when expanded.

v_call	j_call	clone_size	d_call	cdr3_nt	cdr3_aa
TRBV27	TRBJ1-1	NA	NA	TGTGCCAGCAGGGAGGGTGGTACTGAAGCTTTCTTT	CASREGGTEAFF
TRBV9	TRBJ2-5	once	NA	TGTGCCAGCACCCCCGGCGCTAGCAGGTGGGGCCAAGAGACCCAGTACTTC	CASTPGASRWGQETQYF
TRBV7-8	TRBJ1-2	NA	TRBD1	TGTGCCAGCAGCTTCCCATCAGGGGGCCTTAACTATGGCTACACCTTC	CASSFPSGGLNYGYTF
TRBV5-1	TRBJ2-6	once	NA	TGCGCCAGCAGCTTGAAGACAGGAACAATCTCTGGGGCCAACGTCCTGACTTTC	CASSLKTGTISGANVLTF
TRBV4-1	TRBJ1-5	NA	NA	TGCGCCAGCAGCCAAGATTTCCTGGAGTACAATCAGCCCCAGCATTTT	CASSQDFLEYNQPQHF
TRBV5-4	TRBJ2-1	NA	TRBD1	TGTGCCAGCAGCTCCGGGACAGGGGGCATCCATGAGCAGTTCTTC	CASSSGTGGIHEQFF
TRBV29-1	TRBJ1-2	NA	NA	TGCAGCGTTCAAGGGGCGCGAGGCTACACCTTC	CSVQGARGYTF
TRBV4-1	TRBJ2-1	NA	TRBD2	TGCGCCAGCAGCCAAGATGGTGGGCGGGGGGGGTTGGATGAGCAGTTCTTC	CASSQDGGRGGLDEQFF
TRBV4-3	TRBJ2-2	once	NA	TGCGCCAGCAGCCGAAGGGTGGGACAATCGAACACCGGGGAGCTGTTTTTT	CASSRRVGQSNTGELFF
TRBV9	TRBJ2-2	NA	NA	TGTGCCAGCAGCGTAGGGCAGAACACCGGGGAGCTGTTTTTT	CASSVGQNTGELFF
TRBV7-2	TRBJ2-7	once	NA	TGTGCCAGCAGCCCCAAAGCTGGTCTCGAGCAGTACTTC	CASSPKAGLEQYF
TRBV4-1	TRBJ1-2	NA	NA	TGCGCCAGCAGCCAAGAGGGAGCCTCAGTGCTCTATGGCTACACCTTC	CASSQEGASVLYGYTF
TRBV19	TRBJ2-7	NA	NA	TGTGCCAGTAGTAGACCCGGAACAGGGTCCTACGAGCAGTACTTC	CASSRPGTGSYEQYF
TRBV2	TRBJ1-1	NA	NA	TGTGCCAGCAGTGCGCGGGGGGCGAGGACTGAAGCTTTCTTT	CASSARGARTEAFF
TRBV19	TRBJ1-1	few	NA	TGTGCCAGTAGTATAGGGGGCGCGACTGAAGCTTTCTTT	CASSIGGATEAFF
TRBV30	TRBJ1-2	few	NA	TGTGCCTGGAACGCGGGCAGGTCGAACTATGGCTACACCTTC	CAWNAGRSNYGYTF
TRBV5-4	TRBJ2-1	NA	NA	TGTGCCAGCAGCTCCCCCCGCGGGGCCTACAATGAGCAGTTCTTC	CASSSPRGAYNEQFF
TRBV19	TRBJ1-5	NA	TRBD1	TGTGCCAGTAGTATGCCGGACAGGGGGGCTGGCAATCAGCCCCAGCATTTT	CASSMPDRGAGNQPQHF
TRBV7-2	TRBJ2-2	NA	TRBD1	TGTGCCAGCAGCCCGCAGCAGGGGGCCGGCGGGGAGCTGTTTTTT	CASSPQQGAGGELFF
TRBV19	TRBJ1-2	once	TRBD1	TGTGCCACTAGGGACAGGCCCTATGGCTACACCTTC	CATRDRPYGYTF
TRBV30	TRBJ1-4	NA	TRBD1	TGTGCCTGGAGCCCCGGACAGGGGGATGGTGAAAAACTGTTTTTT	CAWSPGQGDGEKLFF
TRBV29-1	TRBJ2-5	once	TRBD2	TGCAGCGTTGAATTCGGGGGGGGGCAAGAGACCCAGTACTTC	CSVEFGGGQETQYF
TRBV7-2	TRBJ2-7	NA	NA	TGTGCCAGCAGCTTTCGAGGGCCGAGCTCCTACGAGCAGTACTTC	CASSFRGPSSYEQYF
TRBV10-3	TRBJ1-6	NA	NA	TGTGCCATCAGACAGGATCGTGGTAATTCACCCCTCCACTTT	CAIRQDRGNSPLHF
TRBV19	TRBJ1-1	NA	NA	TGTGCCAGTAGTATGCGTGGCACTGAAGCTTTCTTT	CASSMRGTEAFF
TRBV27	TRBJ1-6	NA	TRBD1	TGTGCCAGCAGTTTAAGGGACAGAAATTCACCCCTCCACTTT	CASSLRDRNSPLHF
TRBV19	TRBJ1-3	NA	NA	TGTGCCAGTAGTTGGAGGCGGGCCTCCTCTGGAAACACCATATATTTT	CASSWRRASSGNTIYF